This entry lists 18 T cell receptor beta chains sequenced from one sample in a study of post-analysis software for immune sequencing data (dated by TCRdb to between 2014 and 2017). No antigen has been assigned to these receptors. Results the study describes overall, beyond this receptor: Four to six TRBV segments, including TRBV5-6, TRBV5-1 and TRBV20-1, were significantly more frequent in patients than controls.

Receptors were amplified or captured by PCR. TCRdb shows the sequencer as Illumina HiSeq 2500. To reduce PCR and sequencing biases, unique molecular identifiers were incorporated into the TCR beta cDNA libraries. TCRdb redid the processing of the public reads, applying fastp at Q25 and MiXCR, and retained in-frame beta chains. Every distinct CDR3 protein forms one entry, paired with its most common genes and DNA. This sample gives 800,000 to 950,000 distinct CDR3 sequences in total; roughly 50% of them show up just once. Together, the top ten hold approximately 4.5% of the sample. The sample was blood. The receptors derive from a girl between 10 and 17 years old with multiple sclerosis.

The gene calls are TRBV6-6 and TRBJ1-1; D remains ambiguous. The CDR3 is 13 amino acids. The germline V gene encodes CDR1 MNHNY and CDR2 SVGAGI (reference sequence). V lost 5 bases, J lost 1 base, and 8 bases lay in between. The CDR3 DNA is TGTGCCAGCAGTGCTTGGGGGAACACTGAAGCTTTCTTT. Amino acid sequence: CASSAWGNTEAFF.

The chain is built from TRBV27 and TRBJ2-1; D not resolved. Germline V gene data show CDR1 as MNHEY and CDR2 as SMNVEV (reference sequence). The CDR3 extends over 11 amino acids. V lost 3 bases and J 10 bases, leaving 7 bases between the germline ends. The CDR3 DNA sequence: TGTGCCAGCAGTTTCTGCACCGAGCAGTTCTTC. This codes for CASSFCTEQFF.

The chain recombines TRBV5-1 with TRBJ1-1; 9 bases fit TRBD1. CDR3 length: 16 amino acids. Trimming at V came to 4 bases and at J to 0 bases, leaving 7 bases not matched to a gene. Germline V lookup: CDR1 SGHRS, CDR2 YFSETQ. Here the CDR3 DNA reads TGCGCCAGCAGCCGAGTCGGACAGGGGATGAACACTGAAGCTTTCTTT. Translation gives CASSRVGQGMNTEAFF.

J is TRBJ2-7 and V is TRBV3-1, with 11 bases fitting TRBD2. CDR1 and CDR2 (germline): LGHDT, YNNKEL (reference sequence). The V segment lost 2 bases and the J segment 6 bases; nucleotides outside the gene matches: 15. CDR3 length equals 18 residues. CDR3 residues: CASSQPTGTSGILSEQYF. DNA of the CDR3: TGTGCCAGCAGCCAACCGACAGGGACTAGCGGTATTCTCTCCGAGCAGTACTTC.

CDR3 region: CATSGDQTSGGLNEQFF. DNA for the CDR3: TGTGCCACCAGTGGCGACCAGACTAGCGGGGGTTTGAATGAGCAGTTCTTC. This chain links TRBV24-1 with TRBJ2-1; 12 bases are shared with TRBD2. Looked up from germline, CDR1 is KGHDR and CDR2 is SFDVKD. J lost 7 bases, V lost 5 bases, and 11 bases had no gene match. The CDR3 runs to 17 residues.

This clonotype occurred a few times. The V and J genes are TRBV7-3 and TRBJ1-1, with D hard to call. The V end was cut by 5 bases, the J end by 1 base, with 8 bases between. The germline V gene encodes CDR1 SGHTA and CDR2 FQGTGA. This CDR3 has 13 residues. The CDR3 protein is CASSRTANTEAFF. DNA of the CDR3: TGTGCCAGCAGCCGCACGGCGAACACTGAAGCTTTCTTT.

CDR3 residues: CASSPPPGSDNNEQFF. The CDR3 bases are TGTGCCAGCAGTCCACCTCCGGGATCTGACAACAATGAGCAGTTCTTC. The V call is TRBV12-3 or TRBV12-4, the J call TRBJ2-1, with a tentative D call TRBD2 (5 bases). V was pared by 5 bases and J by 5 bases, with 19 bases between. The CDR3 length is 16 residues.

This CDR3 reads CATSRVLVPTLGTVSYEQYF. The CDR3 DNA reads TGTGCCACCAGCAGAGTCCTTGTACCAACGTTGGGGACCGTCTCCTACGAGCAGTACTTC. The rearrangement uses TRBV15 and TRBJ2-7, with D perhaps TRBD1 or TRBD2 (5 bases each). Germline-derived CDR1 and CDR2 are LNHNV and YYDKDF (reference sequence). The V end was cut by 1 base, the J end by 0 bases, with 25 bases between. There are 20 residues in the CDR3.

J is TRBJ2-5 and V is TRBV29-1, with TRBD2 as a possible D gene (6 bases). Germline-derived CDR1 and CDR2 are SQVTM and ANQGSEA. V gave up 0 bases and J gave up 4 bases, with 12 bases separating them. The CDR3 runs to 14 residues. This chain's CDR3 is CSVEENQGGETQYF. The DNA for the CDR3 is TGCAGCGTTGAAGAGAATCAGGGAGGAGAGACCCAGTACTTC.

The V call is TRBV3-1, the J call TRBJ2-7; D is unresolved. From germline, CDR1 is LGHDT and CDR2 YNNKEL (reference sequence). V lost 1 base and J 5 bases, leaving 12 bases between the germline ends. The CDR3 contains 14 residues. The CDR3 DNA sequence: TGTGCCAGCAGCCAAGTCGTCGTGGGAAACGAGCAGTACTTC. Its protein is CASSQVVVGNEQYF.

The chain couples TRBV20-1 to TRBJ2-1; tentatively, D is TRBD1 or TRBD2 (5 bases each). This CDR3 is built from 13 residues. Trimming cost V 6 bases and J 8 bases, with 17 bases left between them. From germline, CDR1 is DFQATT and CDR2 SNEGSKA (reference sequence). CDR3: CSAPTSGPHEQFF. CDR3 DNA: TGCAGTGCCCCAACCTCGGGACCACATGAGCAGTTCTTC.

The genes are TRBV20-1 and TRBJ2-7; the D gene is possibly TRBD1 (5 bases). The CDR3 covers 16 residues. The germline V gene encodes CDR1 DFQATT and CDR2 SNEGSKA (reference sequence). Trimming left V 3 bases short and J 2 bases short, with 20 bases between. CDR3 coding DNA: TGCAGTGCTAGTGGGCAGGGTAGGATCCGTCCCTACGAGCAGTACTTC. Amino acid sequence: CSASGQGRIRPYEQYF.

The rearrangement links TRBV20-1 to TRBJ2-5; TRBD2 matches 7 bases. The V gene end was trimmed by 3 bases and the J gene end by 5 bases; junction bases not matched to a gene: 15. The germline CDR1 and CDR2 sequences are DFQATT and SNEGSKA (reference sequence). There are 16 residues in the CDR3. The CDR3 loop reads CSASSTRGDSFETQYF. DNA for the CDR3: TGCAGTGCTAGTAGTACCCGGGGGGACTCATTCGAGACCCAGTACTTC.

The chain uses TRBV11-2 and TRBJ1-2; 7 positions match TRBD1. The ends lost 5 bases at V and 0 bases at J; junction bases unmatched: 6. Germline values: CDR1 SGHAT, CDR2 FQNNGV. CDR3 size: 15 residues. The CDR3 here is CASSPRDRPNYGYTF. In nucleotides, the CDR3 is TGTGCCAGCAGCCCCCGGGACAGACCTAACTATGGCTACACCTTC.

The chain is built from TRBV7-9 and TRBJ1-2, with D uncertain. V gave up 2 bases and J gave up 8 bases, with 6 bases separating them. This CDR3 contains 11 residues. The germline V gene encodes CDR1 SEHNR and CDR2 FQNEAQ (reference sequence). The CDR3 DNA reads as TGTGCCAGCAGCTTAACTCCGGGCTACACCTTC. It codes for CASSLTPGYTF.

This clonotype has only a few counts. The chain recombines TRBV6-5 with TRBJ2-1; 7 bases are a match to TRBD1. Germline CDR1 is MNHEY and CDR2 is SVGAGI. The CDR3 is 15 residues long. Losses at the gene ends were 6 bases for V and 2 bases for J; bases not matched to a gene: 7. CDR3 loop: CASRSRGIAYNEQFF. In DNA, the CDR3 is TGTGCCAGCAGAAGCAGGGGGATCGCCTACAATGAGCAGTTCTTC.

The CDR3 sequence: CSAFFAGGYEQYF. The CDR3 nucleotides are TGCAGTGCCTTCTTCGCAGGGGGCTACGAGCAGTACTTC. V is TRBV20-1 and J is TRBJ2-7, with 7 bases aligning to TRBD1. V lost 6 bases and J lost 3; bases outside the gene matches: 8. The CDR3 has 13 residues. Germline V gene sequence: CDR1 DFQATT, CDR2 SNEGSKA (reference sequence).

This clonotype was counted only a few times. This chain links TRBV12-3 or TRBV12-4 with TRBJ2-7; TRBD2 matches 8 bases. CDR3 length: 14 residues. Trimming at V came to 5 bases and at J to 3 bases, leaving 6 bases not matched to a gene. The CDR3 protein is CASSRRGANYEQYF. CDR3 nucleotide sequence: TGTGCCAGCAGTCGGCGGGGGGCTAACTACGAGCAGTACTTC.